This T cell receptor (beta chain) derives from a study of OX40 agonist ivuxolimab in advanced cancers. Study observations and caveats: In the 0.1 to 3.0 mg/kg range, CD4+ and CD8+ blood T cells had expanded clonally by week 6. Researchers report that CD8+ T cells had, on average, more expanded clones than CD4+.

Sampled blood was obtained at baseline, cycle 4 day 1, and cycle 7 day 1. There are 15 residues in the CDR3. The J segment lost 2 bases and the V segment lost 2 bases, leaving 0 bases of the junction unmatched. Germline values: CDR1 SGHVS, CDR2 FQNEAQ. TCRdb's table, derived via immunoSEQ multiplex PCR, lists solely in-frame clones and lacks some. The sample consists of tens of thousands of clones, under 90% of them appearing once. Concerning this clone: Its antigen remains unidentified.

The chain combines TRBV7-8 with TRBJ2-1, with TRBD2 matching over 10 bases. The sequencing used CD4+ or CD8+ T cells sorted from blood, collected in a trial of the OX40 agonist ivuxolimab. The TCR was taken from an adult with an advanced solid tumor such as melanoma, head and neck, liver or kidney cancer. CDR3 sequence: CASSLLAGAYNEQFF. For the CDR3, the DNA is TGTGCCAGCAGCTTACTAGCGGGAGCCTACAATGAGCAGTTCTTC.